These 27 T cell receptor beta chains originate from one sample sequenced in a study of tumor and adjacent non-tumor tissue in lung cancer. The library came from three nested PCR rounds adapted from ARM-PCR protocols. MiXCR was run by TCRdb on the multiplex PCR reads, yielding one entry per CDR3 protein. The data contain about 85,000 distinct CDR3 sequences, around 57% of them singletons. No cell sorting was done before RNA was extracted from the tissue. The material sequenced was lung tumor tissue. The receptors derive from a man in his sixties or seventies with non-small cell lung cancer.

As concerns this clonotype: One end of the junction does not line up with germline, which may come from a read error. This chain joins TRBV25-1 and TRBJ2-7; D tentatively fits TRBD1 or TRBD2 (5 bases each). The CDR3 runs 15 residues. The germline CDR1 and CDR2 sequences are MGHDK and SYGVNS. CDR3 sequence: CRRDGRILTTYDQYF. CDR3 bases: TGTCGCCGGGACGGACGGATTCTAACCACCTACGATCAGTACTTC.

A note on this clonotype: One junction end does not reproduce the germline sequence, and a read error may be involved. CDR3 sequence reads: CSVLAGESQYF. CDR3 in DNA: TGCAGCGTTCTAGCGGGAGAGTCCCAGTACTTC. The V gene is TRBV29-1, the J gene TRBJ2-5; 10 positions agree with TRBD2. The CDR3 runs 11 residues. The germline V gene encodes CDR1 SQVTM and CDR2 ANQGSEA. Full variable domain (rest looked up from reference TRBV29-1 and TRBJ2-5): SAVISQKPSRDICQRGTSLTIQCQVDSQVTMMFWYRQQPGQSLTLIATANQGSEATYESGFVIDKFPISRPNLTFSTLTVSNMSPEDSSIYLCSVLAGESQYFGPGTRLLVL.

The chain recombines TRBV30 with TRBJ2-5; maybe TRBD1 (6 bases). V was cut by 2 bases and J by 5 bases, with 18 bases left in between. The V gene's germline CDR1 is GTSNPN and CDR2 SVGIG (reference sequence). The CDR3 is 15 residues long. The CDR3 protein is CAWSLGQARGETQYF. As DNA, the CDR3 is TGTGCCTGGAGTTTGGGACAAGCAAGGGGGGAGACCCAGTACTTC.

Details on this clonotype: Germline is not matched at one junction end, which may reflect a read error. V and J are TRBV11-2 and TRBJ2-1; D not resolved. The germline CDR1 and CDR2 sequences are SGHAT and FQNNGV. This CDR3 spans 14 amino acids. The DNA for the CDR3 is TGTGACAGCAGCTTAGAGAGGTTGATCTATGAGCAGTTCTTC. Its protein product is CDSSLERLIYEQFF.

The chain uses TRBV11-2 and TRBJ2-7; D may correspond to TRBD1 or TRBD2 (5 bases each). Germline V CDR1 and CDR2: SGHAT, FQNNGV. With 5 bases removed from V and 10 bases from J, the gap between germline ends came to 12 bases. The CDR3 runs 11 residues. The CDR3 DNA sequence: TGTGCCAGCAGCATGGGGACCGAACAGTACTTC. It encodes CASSMGTEQYF.

As concerns this clonotype: This may be a read error, as it is one base from a much larger clone. The chain recombines TRBV30 with TRBJ2-2; 11 bases align to TRBD2. The germline V gene has CDR1 GTSNPN and CDR2 SVGIG (reference sequence). The CDR3 extends over 14 amino acids. The ends lost 6 bases at V and 6 bases at J; junction bases unmatched: 6. The CDR3 DNA is TGTGCCTGTAATACTAGCGGGAGTTCCGGGGAGCTGTTTTTT. It codes for CACNTSGSSGELFF.

Regarding this clonotype: One end of the junction does not line up with germline, which may come from a read error. The chain has TRBV20-1 and TRBJ2-3, with D possibly TRBD2 on 5 matching bases. The CDR3 runs 12 residues. CDR1 DFQATT and CDR2 SNEGSKA come from the germline V gene (reference sequence). CDR3 protein: CSVRASTDAQYF. As DNA, the CDR3 is TGCAGTGTTAGAGCTAGCACAGATGCGCAGTATTTT.

Of note for this clonotype: One end of the junction is discordant with germline, which a read error may explain. The CDR3 nucleotides read TGTGCCAGCGGTGAAGCGCGTGGGTTAACGTTCGGGCGAGAGCCCCAGCATTTT. It translates to CASGEARGLTFGREPQHF. The chain joins TRBV2 to TRBJ1-5; D remains unclear. Germline loops: CDR1 SNHLY, CDR2 FYNNEI. The CDR3 extends over 18 amino acids.

This chain links TRBV6-1 with TRBJ2-4; TRBD2 agrees at 11 bases. J was trimmed by 4 bases and V by 10 bases; bases with no gene match: 18. Germline V gives CDR1 MNHNS, CDR2 SASEGT. The CDR3 contains 18 residues. The CDR3 nucleotides read TGTGCCATCAGGGGGACTAGCGGCGAATTAATAGCTAAAAACATTCAGTACTTC. The encoded protein is CAIRGTSGELIAKNIQYF.

In DNA form, the CDR3 reads TGCAGTGCTAGGAAGGGAGCAAGCTCCTACGAGCAGTACTTC. Translating it yields CSARKGASSYEQYF. The chain carries TRBV20-1 and TRBJ2-7, with D possibly matching TRBD2 (5 bases). Deletions cut 3 bases from V and 0 bases from J, with 12 bases between. This CDR3 is built from 14 residues. Germline CDR1 reads DFQATT; CDR2 reads SNEGSKA (reference sequence).

This clonotype was detected a few times. At one of its ends the junction is not consistent with the germline gene, which may arise from a read error. This chain joins TRBV28 and TRBJ2-2; 8 nucleotides match TRBD1. This CDR3 has 14 residues. Germline CDR1 MDHEN, CDR2 SYDVKM. The CDR3 sequence is CASRSGGNTWELFF. The CDR3 coding sequence is TGTGCCAGCAGATCAGGGGGCAACACCTGGGAGCTGTTTTTT. Using reference TRBV28 and TRBJ2-2 for the parts outside the CDR3, the full variable domain is DVKVTQSSRYLVKRTGEKVFLECVQDMDHENMFWYRQDPGLGLRLIYFSYDVKMKEKGDIPEGYSVSREKKERFSLILESASTNQTSMYLCASRSGGNTWELFFGEGSRLTVL.

This clonotype was observed a handful of times. A much larger clone differs from this one at a single base, so this may be a read error. The chain employs TRBV5-4 and TRBJ2-2, with 9 bases that match TRBD2. The germline V gene encodes CDR1 SGHNT and CDR2 YYREEE (reference sequence). This CDR3 spans 15 amino acids. The CDR3 region is CVSSVGLASTGELFF. CDR3 DNA sequence: TGTGTCAGCAGCGTAGGACTAGCGTCCACCGGGGAGCTGTTTTTT.

At least ten counts were recorded for this clonotype. The chain has TRBV6-6 and TRBJ2-1; possibly TRBD2 for D (5 bases). Per the germline V gene, CDR1 is MNHNY and CDR2 is SVGAGI (reference sequence). The length of the CDR3 is 14 residues. The ends were cut back, 0 bases at V and 7 bases at J, with 10 bases in the middle. The CDR3 DNA reads as TGTGCCAGCAGTTACTCGGCGGGCCCTAATGAGCAGTTCTTC. Residues: CASSYSAGPNEQFF.

The J gene is TRBJ2-1, the V gene TRBV28; TRBD2 agrees at 16 bases. CDR3 length: 17 residues. The V and J ends lost 3 bases and 8 bases, in that order; junction bases with no gene match: 7. Germline-derived CDR1 and CDR2 are MDHEN and SYDVKM. The DNA for the CDR3 is TGTGCCAGCAGTTTGACGGGACTAGCGGGGGGGCAGGATGAGCAGTTCTTC. Translation: CASSLTGLAGGQDEQFF.

Notes on this clonotype: The conserved final phenylalanine or tryptophan is absent from the CDR3, which likely points to a read error. The rearrangement uses TRBV11-2 and TRBJ2-6, with 7 bases that match TRBD1. This CDR3 contains 19 residues. Germline-derived CDR1 and CDR2 are SGHAT and FQNNGV. The CDR3 here is CTSGSPRGRGGSGADVLTL. The CDR3 bases are TGTACCAGCGGCTCCCCGAGGGGAAGAGGGGGCTCTGGGGCCGACGTCCTGACTCTC.

This clonotype was seen a few times. The chain combines TRBV11-1 with TRBJ1-5; D unresolved. CDR3 length: 13 residues. The V end lost 5 bases, the J end lost 6 bases, and 11 bases lay between the germline ends. CDR1 and CDR2 (germline): SGHAT, FQDESV (reference sequence). In DNA form, the CDR3 reads TGTGCCAGCAGCGACGGGGTTTTTCAGCCCCAGCATTTT. This codes for CASSDGVFQPQHF.

As for this clonotype: Sequence at one end of the junction differs from germline and may be a read error. This chain links TRBV5-1 with TRBJ1-1; D uncertain. Per germline, CDR1 SGHRS and CDR2 YFSETQ. This CDR3 region has 15 residues. This CDR3 is CTSSSLGSRLTEAFF. The DNA of the CDR3 is TGCACCAGTAGCTCCTTGGGGTCTCGACTCACTGAAGCTTTCTTT.

A remark on this clonotype: The junction departs from the called germline gene at one end, perhaps through a read error. The CDR3 nucleotides read TGTGCCAGCAGCCTTGCAGGAAAGGAGTACGAGCAGTACTTC. As protein: CASSLAGKEYEQYF. The chain carries TRBV5-1 and TRBJ2-7; D not resolved. The CDR3 has 14 amino acids. Per germline, CDR1 SGHRS and CDR2 YFSETQ.

J is TRBJ2-2 and V is TRBV28; D possibly uses TRBD1 or TRBD2 (5 bases each). V was cut by 5 bases and J by 3 bases, with 13 bases left in between. The length of the CDR3 is 15 residues. The germline CDR1 and CDR2 sequences are MDHEN and SYDVKM. In DNA, the CDR3 is TGTGCCAGCAGTCCCCCTGGGGGTTACACCGGGGAGCTGTTTTTT. Translation: CASSPPGGYTGELFF.

In the case of this clonotype: The junction departs from germline at one end; a sequencing error may be responsible. The chain combines TRBV7-9 with TRBJ1-4, with 8 bases identical to TRBD1. The CDR3 has 12 residues. The germline V gene encodes CDR1 SEHNR and CDR2 FQNEAQ (reference sequence). The CDR3 sequence is CASSTGGEKLSF. The CDR3 DNA is TGTGCCAGCAGCACAGGGGGGGAAAAACTGTCTTTT. The whole variable domain, filled in from reference TRBV7-9 and TRBJ1-4, reads DTGVSQNPRHKITKRGQNVTFRCDPISEHNRLYWYRQTLGQGPEFLTYFQNEAQLEKSRLLSDRFSAERPKGSFSTLEIQRTEQGDSAMYLCASSTGGEKLSFGSGTQLSVL.

A note on this clonotype: Relative to the germline gene, one junction end is altered; a read error may explain this. This rearrangement joins TRBV5-1 to TRBJ2-7, with TRBD1 identical over 7 bases. CDR3 length equals 15 residues. Germline V gives CDR1 SGHRS, CDR2 YFSETQ. As DNA, the CDR3 is TGCGCCAGCAACTGGTTGACAGGGACGACCTACGAGCAATACTTC. Encoded protein: CASNWLTGTTYEQYF.

In its sample, this clonotype ranks as large (0.1 to 1%). The chain has TRBV4-1 and TRBJ2-5; D possibly corresponds to TRBD1 (6 bases). From germline, CDR1 is MGHRA and CDR2 YSYEKL. The CDR3 has 15 residues. Trimming shortened V by 1 base and J by 5 bases, and 14 bases separated the two germline ends. CDR3 protein: CASSQVVSRGETQYF. CDR3 sequence (DNA): TGCGCCAGCAGCCAAGTGGTCAGCAGGGGTGAGACCCAGTACTTC.

Remarks on this clonotype: The missing conserved phenylalanine or tryptophan at the end of this CDR3 makes a read error likely. This chain connects TRBV11-2 to TRBJ2-1; 7 bases align to TRBD2. The germline CDR1 and CDR2 sequences are SGHAT and FQNNGV. The CDR3 is 12 amino acids. CDR3 DNA: TGTGTCAGCAGTTCTACGGGAGGTGAGCAGTTCTTA. Protein sequence: CVSSSTGGEQFL.

A note on this clonotype: One end of the junction is discordant with germline, which a read error may explain. V and J are TRBV6-2 or TRBV6-3 and TRBJ2-7; possibly TRBD1 for D (6 bases). The CDR3 runs to 14 residues. Per germline, CDR1 MNHEY and CDR2 SVGEGT. The CDR3 DNA follows: TGTGCCAACAGTCACAGACAGGTCTCCTACGAGCAGTACTTC. Its translation is CANSHRQVSYEQYF.

V and J are TRBV5-1 and TRBJ2-1; 8 nucleotides match TRBD1. Germline V gene data show CDR1 as SGHRS and CDR2 as YFSETQ. The CDR3 has 13 residues. V shed 3 bases and J 9 bases; nucleotides not matched to a gene: 5. The CDR3 is CASSWTGSSEQFF. The CDR3 DNA reads TGCGCCAGCAGCTGGACAGGGTCCTCTGAGCAGTTCTTC.

This clonotype came up many times. The chain uses TRBV5-6 and TRBJ2-3, with 8 bases that match TRBD1. The CDR3 is 17 amino acids. Germline CDR1 SGHDT, CDR2 YYEEEE. The trim removed 4 bases at V and 0 bases at J, leaving 10 bases unmatched. The CDR3: CASSLADRGFSTDTQYF. In DNA form, the CDR3 reads TGTGCCAGCAGCCTGGCCGACAGGGGCTTCAGCACAGATACGCAGTATTTT.

Remarks on this clonotype: Relative to the germline gene, one junction end is altered; a read error may explain this. DNA for the CDR3: TGTGCCAGTAGCTCAGAAGCGATTGCGGCCGGGGAACTGTTTTTT. Translated, it gives CASSSEAIAAGELFF. The chain links TRBV11-2 to TRBJ2-2, with D maybe TRBD2 (5 bases). The CDR3 consists of 15 residues. Germline values: CDR1 SGHAT, CDR2 FQNNGV.